This entry features one T cell receptor beta chain sequence. The CDR3 is made up of 12 amino acids. Germline V lookup: CDR1 MNHEY, CDR2 SMNVEV (reference sequence). V lost 5 bases to trimming and J lost 9 bases, with 11 bases between them. This sample was taken from a study of blood T cell repertoires in COVID-19. About the study: Samples of COVID-19 (acute and convalescent) were obtained from the United States, Italy and Spain. PBMCs, B-cell-depleted T cells, or T cells were the source of the cDNA or gDNA that made up the material.

Per the original methods: The authors estimated nucleated cell counts from reference gene primer amplification. Profiled with immunoSEQ multiplex PCR; TCRdb holds only in-frame clones, not every one. V and J calls and clone size come straight from that table; D and trimming were deduced from the DNA. The data contain tens of thousands of clones, about 74% of them singletons. Sequencing was carried out using peripheral blood. The origin of this receptor is a human donor in a cohort sampled during active COVID-19. This chain joins TRBV27 and TRBJ2-1, with D possibly matching TRBD2 (6 bases). The CDR3 DNA reads TGTGCCAGCAGTCTGGGACTTGGTGAGCAGTTCTTC. It translates to CASSLGLGEQFF.